This T cell receptor beta chain came from a study of T cells in Graves' hyperthyroidism and ophthalmopathy. Study-wide points: The model anticipated ophthalmopathy a median approximately 6.5 months pre-onset.

Using RNA transcripts as the source, TCR beta CDR3 regions were amplified. Carried out on the TCR CDR3, a first-round RT-PCR used the HTBI primer set. TCRdb passed the multiplex PCR reads through MiXCR, listing each CDR3 protein once. Of around 620,000 distinct CDR3 sequences in the sample, roughly 17% were seen once. This CDR3 region has 13 residues. Per germline, CDR1 DFQATT and CDR2 SNEGSKA (reference sequence). V was shortened by 0 bases and J by 9 bases, with 12 bases between the two germline ends. The study excluded patients with uncontrolled infection, other autoimmune disease, pregnancy or lactation. This sample holds PBMCs from about 9.3 ml fresh peripheral blood. On this clonotype: Its cognate antigen is unknown.

This TCR derives from a woman in her 30s with Graves' hyperthyroidism. J is TRBJ2-1 and V is TRBV20-1; D remains ambiguous. Sequenced input: blood. The CDR3 coding sequence is TGCAGTGCTAGAGATCCTTTAGTGGGTGAGCAGTTCTTC. Amino acids: CSARDPLVGEQFF.